This T cell receptor beta chain derives from a study of blood T cell repertoires in COVID-19 (dated by TCRdb to about 2020). Regarding the study in general: Samples covering the acute and convalescent phases of COVID-19 were provided by collaborators in the United States, Italy and Spain. A de-identified subject ID, COVID-19 status, age in years and sex were almost always included in the sample metadata. The prospective study material was composed of cDNA or gDNA derived from T cells, B-cell-depleted T cells, or PBMCs. Deeply sampled blood TCRbeta repertoires from subjects exposed to, actively infected with, or recovered from COVID-19 were included in the dataset. Where available, HLA class I and class II types were taken from metadata supplied by the sample provider and were not determined by assay-based typing. The samples were drawn from the first 160 participants of the ongoing ImmuneRACE study and from 1,254 subjects provided by 6 global collaborators. The repertoires were released in a freely available public database meant as a resource for research on the immune response to SARS-CoV-2.

What the research found in general, with its limitations: Clinical and demographic metadata were provided uncurated, with the amount varying by source and participant.

V lost 3 bases and J lost 3 bases, and the count of bases not matched to a germline gene is 4. Its CDR3 holds 17 amino acids, cysteine through phenylalanine. The retained sequence is limited to the CDR3, 51 bases, with the frame set at the first base. The germline V gene (reference sequence) supplies CDR1 LGHDT and CDR2 YNNKEL. Collaborating institutions collected whole blood in K2EDTA tubes following their own protocols. For TCRbeta analysis, collaborator samples were shipped as frozen whole blood, as isolated PBMCs, or as DNA extracted from either sample type. The immunoSEQ Assay, a bias-controlled multiplex PCR, was used to amplify TCRbeta CDR3 regions from genomic DNA. For the original study's pipeline: The number of nucleated cells in each sample was estimated from the amplification of reference gene primers within the assay. To quantify the absolute abundance of each unique TCRbeta CDR3 rearrangement, sequence reads were collapsed and filtered. Productive Simpson clonality was computed per sample as the square root of Simpson's diversity index over productive rearrangements. The clones in this table, taken by TCRdb from immuneACCESS, are in-frame only. Not every clone is retained; where verified, under half of the shortfall comes from an unresolved V gene, and the cause of the rest is unknown. V, J and clone size derive from that table, while D and trimming were established from the DNA sequence. The sample table shows fewer than 250,000 clones, and approximately 86% are seen once. Around 6.8% of the sample is in the top ten clones.

This clone was seen only once. Its antigen remains unidentified. No much larger clonotype is one base removed from it; base qualities were not supplied. The receptor comes from a woman aged 55-69 years with active or convalescent COVID-19. The material sequenced was peripheral blood. This chain is built from TRBV3-1 (or the pseudogene TRBV3-2) and TRBJ2-6; a stretch of 11 junction bases matches TRBD1. Here the CDR3 is given as CASSHGQGAFGANVLTF. The DNA reads as follows: TGTGCCAGCAGCCATGGACAGGGGGCGTTTGGGGCCAACGTCCTGACTTTC.